These T cell receptor beta chains were read from a single sample in a study of blood T cell repertoires in COVID-19. The data were produced by immunoSEQ multiplex PCR, yet TCRdb's version contains in-frame clones alone and is incomplete. The table lists around 300,000 clones, roughly nine tenths of them singletons. The material sequenced was PBMCs or T cells enriched from blood (not recorded which). The receptor set was obtained from a woman under 30 who had recovered from COVID-19. CDR3s include the opening cysteine and the closing phenylalanine or tryptophan. The D gene is left open where the match is weak. Size tells how often a clone was seen (once, few, many) or the class of an expanded clone, and some rows leave it out.

V gene	J gene	clone size	D gene	CDR3 protein	CDR3 DNA
TRBV3-1/TRBV3-2	TRBJ2-5	.	TRBD2	CASSPRGAGTQYF	TGTGCCAGCAGCCCGCGGGGGGCAGGGACCCAGTACTTC
TRBV7-9	TRBJ2-7	.	TRBD1	CASSSVGTGGSSYEQYF	TGTGCCAGCAGCTCGGTAGGAACAGGGGGGAGCTCCTACGAGCAGTACTTC
TRBV27	TRBJ1-2	.	.	CASSPRGYGYTF	TGTGCCAGCAGTCCCCGGGGCTATGGCTACACCTTC
TRBV7-9	TRBJ2-7	once	.	CASSSLSGEQYF	TGTGCCAGCAGCTCATTATCCGGCGAGCAGTACTTC
TRBV19	TRBJ1-1	.	.	CAVEVVGQSNTEAFF	TGTGCAGTGGAAGTAGTGGGACAATCGAACACTGAAGCTTTCTTT
TRBV28	TRBJ2-3	.	.	CASRSPGEFTTDTQYF	TGTGCCAGCAGATCTCCGGGGGAATTTACCACAGATACGCAGTATTTT
TRBV10-1	TRBJ2-5	.	.	CASSESIPNGGETQYF	TGCGCCAGCAGTGAGTCGATTCCCAACGGAGGGGAGACCCAGTACTTC
TRBV19	TRBJ1-5	.	TRBD1	CASRRQTGGNQPQHF	TGTGCCAGTCGGAGGCAGACAGGGGGCAATCAGCCCCAGCATTTT
TRBV3-1/TRBV3-2	TRBJ1-6	.	.	CASSQDMASPLHF	TGTGCCAGCAGCCAAGATATGGCTTCACCCCTCCACTTT
TRBV5-1	TRBJ1-1	.	.	CASSLVQGMNTEAFF	TGCGCCAGCAGCTTGGTTCAGGGCATGAACACTGAAGCTTTCTTT
TRBV28	TRBJ1-6	.	TRBD1	CASSMTGGLNSPLHF	TGTGCCAGCAGTATGACAGGGGGCCTTAATTCACCCCTCCACTTT
TRBV2	TRBJ2-1	once	TRBD1	CASSEATGQGANEQFF	TGTGCCAGCAGTGAAGCCACGGGACAGGGGGCAAATGAGCAGTTCTTC
TRBV7-8	TRBJ1-4	.	.	CASSLPIPRTNEKLFF	TGTGCCAGCAGCCTCCCCATACCTAGAACTAATGAAAAACTGTTTTTT
TRBV6-5	TRBJ1-2	.	.	CASSYATGPIGYGYTF	TGTGCCAGCAGTTACGCAACAGGTCCCATAGGCTATGGCTACACCTTC
TRBV19	TRBJ1-6	.	.	CASRSQGRATNSPLHF	TGTGCCAGTAGGAGTCAGGGAAGGGCGACTAATTCACCCCTCCACTTT
TRBV4-1	TRBJ2-5	.	TRBD1	CASSQKGRDRAFWETQYF	TGCGCCAGCAGCCAAAAAGGGAGGGACAGGGCGTTTTGGGAGACCCAGTACTTC
TRBV7-9	TRBJ2-7	.	.	CASSLYGVSGEQYF	TGTGCCAGCAGCTTATACGGGGTTTCTGGCGAGCAGTACTTC
TRBV28	TRBJ1-2	.	TRBD1	CASSLDPGTGSGYTF	TGTGCCAGCAGTTTAGATCCCGGGACAGGGAGTGGCTACACCTTC
TRBV19	TRBJ1-6	.	TRBD1	CASSTLGTGGTPLHF	TGTGCCAGTAGTACCTTGGGGACAGGGGGCACACCCCTCCACTTT
TRBV9	TRBJ1-2	.	.	CASSVEGRHGYTF	TGTGCCAGCAGCGTAGAGGGGAGGCATGGCTACACCTTC
TRBV28	TRBJ2-7	.	.	CASSLGLPPPYEQYF	TGTGCCAGCAGTTTGGGACTTCCCCCCCCCTACGAGCAGTACTTC
TRBV28	TRBJ1-1	.	.	CASDRFQNTEAFF	TGTGCCAGTGACAGGTTTCAGAACACTGAAGCTTTCTTT
TRBV6-4	TRBJ1-2	.	.	CASSDTGGSYGYTF	TGTGCCAGCAGTGACACGGGGGGAAGCTATGGCTACACCTTC
TRBV20-1	TRBJ1-5	.	.	CSASLPGNQPQHF	TGCAGTGCTAGTCTACCGGGGAATCAGCCCCAGCATTTT
TRBV5-1	TRBJ2-3	once	.	CASSAIGVGTGITDTQYF	TGCGCCAGCAGCGCGATTGGTGTGGGAACGGGAATCACAGATACGCAGTATTTT
TRBV7-9	TRBJ1-4	.	TRBD1	CASSIGQGAPNEKLFF	TGTGCCAGCAGCATTGGACAGGGAGCACCTAATGAAAAACTGTTTTTT
TRBV19	TRBJ2-3	.	TRBD2	CASSRLAGGPDMDTQYF	TGTGCCAGTAGTCGACTAGCGGGGGGGCCTGATATGGATACGCAGTATTTT
TRBV5-6	TRBJ2-7	.	TRBD1	CASSPPRQGFSEQYF	TGTGCCAGCAGCCCCCCGAGACAGGGGTTCTCCGAGCAGTACTTC
TRBV19	TRBJ2-4	.	TRBD2	CAGDQRGSPAKNIQYF	TGTGCCGGCGACCAGCGGGGGAGCCCTGCCAAAAACATTCAGTACTTC
TRBV5-1	TRBJ1-1	.	.	CASSLELVNTEAFF	TGCGCCAGCAGCTTGGAGTTAGTGAACACTGAAGCTTTCTTT
TRBV10-3	TRBJ1-1	.	.	CAISPGWTEAFF	TGTGCCATCTCTCCCGGGTGGACTGAAGCTTTCTTT
TRBV4-1	TRBJ2-7	.	TRBD1	CAIPGTGNEQYF	TGCGCCATCCCCGGGACAGGGAATGAGCAGTACTTC
TRBV2	TRBJ1-2	.	TRBD1	CASSVQGAVGYGYTF	TGTGCCAGCAGTGTACAGGGGGCGGTTGGGTATGGCTACACCTTC
TRBV2	TRBJ2-7	.	TRBD2	CASSEMASGVSSYEQYF	TGTGCCAGCAGTGAAATGGCTAGCGGGGTGAGCTCCTACGAGCAGTACTTC
TRBV9	TRBJ2-7	once	.	CASSVGPQGDEQYF	TGTGCCAGCAGCGTAGGACCACAGGGTGACGAGCAGTACTTC
TRBV19	TRBJ2-5	.	TRBD2	CASSFGTSGTQETQYF	TGTGCCAGTAGTTTCGGGACTAGCGGGACTCAAGAGACCCAGTACTTC
TRBV6-5	TRBJ2-1	.	.	CASSPGGPLDEQFF	TGTGCCAGCAGTCCGGGGGGCCCCCTCGATGAGCAGTTCTTC
TRBV7-9	TRBJ1-1	.	.	CASADRNTEAFF	TGTGCCAGCGCGGACAGGAACACTGAAGCTTTCTTT
TRBV30	TRBJ2-3	.	.	CAWSVKVAGTDTQYF	TGTGCCTGGAGTGTAAAGGTAGCGGGCACAGATACGCAGTATTTT
TRBV2	TRBJ2-3	.	TRBD2	CASKQRGGGTQYF	TGTGCCAGCAAACAGCGGGGGGGCGGTACGCAGTATTTT
TRBV3-1/TRBV3-2	TRBJ1-3	.	.	CASSHGISGNTIYF	TGTGCCAGCAGCCACGGGATCTCTGGAAACACCATATATTTT
TRBV29-1	TRBJ2-7	.	TRBD2	CSVERGDYEQYF	TGCAGCGTGGAGCGGGGGGACTACGAGCAGTACTTC
TRBV27	TRBJ1-2	few	.	CASSSRITGFPSGGYTF	TGTGCCAGCAGTTCCCGAATAACAGGGTTCCCATCGGGGGGCTACACCTTC
TRBV19	TRBJ1-2	.	TRBD1	CATMDRVNYGYTF	TGTGCCACCATGGACAGGGTAAACTATGGCTACACCTTC
TRBV11-3	TRBJ2-3	.	.	CASSLYGGVKDTQYF	TGTGCCAGCAGCTTGTACGGCGGGGTGAAAGATACGCAGTATTTT
TRBV27	TRBJ1-6	once	.	CATRAAGGNNSPLHF	TGTGCCACCCGAGCGGCGGGCGGGAATAATTCACCCCTCCACTTT
TRBV24-1	TRBJ2-1	once	.	CATTKGRSNEQFF	TGTGCCACCACGAAGGGGCGATCCAATGAGCAGTTCTTC